These 26 T cell receptor beta chains came from one sample sequenced in a study of T cell therapy after organ transplantation. Assay: immunoSEQ multiplex PCR; the TCRdb copy retains only in-frame clones and omits some. This sample carries 2,500 to 4,000 clones, about 80% of them seen once, and the ten largest clones take around 47%. As to time point: 4-8 weeks after completion of therapy. For these receptors, no antigen is known. Source: CD8+ T cells from blood, taken after autologous CMV-specific T cell therapy. These receptors were taken from a human patient who had received a solid organ transplant and had CMV disease. Among the T cells, some may be from the graft donor.

This clone was recorded a few times. The chain uses TRBV28 and TRBJ1-5; D not certain. V was shortened by 7 bases and J by 4 bases, with 11 bases between the two germline ends. CDR1 and CDR2 from the germline V gene are MDHEN and SYDVKM. The length of the CDR3 is 13 residues. CDR3 sequence: CASNRIINQPQHF. The CDR3 DNA follows: TGTGCCAGCAATAGGATCATAAATCAGCCCCAGCATTTT.

The chain links TRBV2 to TRBJ2-2; 9 nucleotides align to TRBD1. The CDR3 extends over 15 amino acids. Trimming took 5 bases from V and 5 from J; bases not matched to a gene: 6. Looked up from germline, CDR1 is SNHLY and CDR2 is FYNNEI. The CDR3 here is CASSLYRGRTGELFF. The CDR3 DNA reads as TGTGCCAGCAGTCTCTACAGGGGGCGAACCGGGGAGCTGTTTTTT. The full variable domain, its missing parts supplied by reference TRBV2 and TRBJ2-2, is EPEVTQTPSHQVTQMGQEVILRCVPISNHLYFYWYRQILGQKVEFLVSFYNNEISEKSEIFDDQFSVERPDGSNFTLKIRSTKLEDSAMYFCASSLYRGRTGELFFGEGSRLTVL.

The V call is TRBV27, the J call TRBJ2-7; D is perhaps TRBD1 (6 bases). CDR1 is MNHEY, CDR2 SMNVEV, per germline (reference sequence). Trimming cost V 2 bases and J 3 bases, with 17 bases left between them. The CDR3 runs to 16 residues. The CDR3 DNA is TGTGCCAGCAGTTTACTCCCGATCGAGGGGGACTACGAGCAGTACTTC. Protein sequence: CASSLLPIEGDYEQYF.

The genes are TRBV7-9 and TRBJ2-5; 8 bases map to TRBD1. Germline-derived CDR1 and CDR2 are SEHNR and FQNEAQ (reference sequence). The V gene end was trimmed by 3 bases and the J gene end by 5 bases; junction bases not matched to a gene: 5. The CDR3 loop spans 14 amino acids. CDR3 nucleotides: TGTGCCAGCAGCTTTCAGGGGGCGGGGGAGACCCAGTACTTC. Translated: CASSFQGAGETQYF.

This chain connects TRBV6-4 to TRBJ2-3, with 7 bases fitting TRBD2. This CDR3 has 15 residues. Trimming took 2 bases from V and 0 from J; bases not matched to a gene: 2. Germline V gives CDR1 MRHNA, CDR2 SNTAGT. The DNA of the CDR3 is TGTGCCAGCAGTGACGGAGCGGGGAGCACAGATACGCAGTATTTT. Translation gives CASSDGAGSTDTQYF.

The rearrangement joins TRBV9 to TRBJ2-2; D uncertain. V lost 0 bases to trimming and J lost 10 bases, with 13 bases between them. The CDR3 contains 14 residues. Germline V CDR1 and CDR2: SGDLS, YYNGEE. CDR3 region: CASSVGQTLEELFF. In DNA, the CDR3 is TGTGCCAGCAGCGTAGGTCAGACGCTGGAGGAGCTGTTTTTT. Supplemented by reference TRBV9 and TRBJ2-2, the full variable domain reads DSGVTQTPKHLITATGQRVTLRCSPRSGDLSVYWYQQSLDQGLQFLIQYYNGEERAKGNILERFSAQQFPDLHSELNLSSLELGDSALYFCASSVGQTLEELFFGEGSRLTVL.

The chain couples TRBV15 to TRBJ1-1; 8 nucleotides agree with TRBD1. Germline assignment: CDR1 LNHNV and CDR2 YYDKDF (reference sequence). The V gene end was trimmed by 8 bases and the J gene end by 1 base; junction bases not matched to a gene: 0. This CDR3 spans 12 amino acids. The CDR3 here is CATGQGNTEAFF. In DNA, the CDR3 is TGTGCCACCGGACAGGGGAACACTGAAGCTTTCTTT.

This chain joins TRBV28 and TRBJ2-2; tentative D call: TRBD1 (6 bases). Trimming removed 5 bases at V and 4 bases at J, with 11 bases between. CDR1 is MDHEN and CDR2 is SYDVKM in the germline V gene. The CDR3 totals 14 residues. CDR3 in amino acids: CASSPTGFTGELFF. The DNA for the CDR3 is TGTGCCAGCAGTCCCACAGGGTTCACCGGGGAGCTGTTTTTT.

The CDR3 DNA sequence: TGCGCCAGCAGTCATCCCGGGGAGCTGTTTTTT. This gives the protein CASSHPGELFF. The chain recombines TRBV5-1 with TRBJ2-2; no firm D call. Germline V gene sequence: CDR1 SGHRS, CDR2 YFSETQ. With 5 bases removed from V and 6 bases from J, the gap between germline ends came to 5 bases. The CDR3 extends over 11 amino acids.

The chain has TRBV19 and TRBJ2-7; TRBD2 matches 8 bases. J lost 2 bases, V lost 0 bases, and 3 bases had no gene match. This CDR3 spans 15 amino acids. Germline CDR1 LNHDA, CDR2 SQIVND (reference sequence). CDR3 sequence (DNA): TGTGCCAGTAGTATAGATCTCGGGAGGGCCTACGAGCAGTACTTC. Translation gives CASSIDLGRAYEQYF.

Judged by abundance, this clone is hyperexpanded. The rearrangement links TRBV2 to TRBJ2-2; possible D gene TRBD2, 6 bases. Germline loops: CDR1 SNHLY, CDR2 FYNNEI. The CDR3 loop spans 15 amino acids. V was trimmed by 3 bases and J by 1 base, leaving 9 bases between them. In DNA form, the CDR3 reads TGTGCCAGCAGTGACGACGGGGGGAACACCGGGGAGCTGTTTTTT. It codes for CASSDDGGNTGELFF.

The rearrangement links TRBV4-3 to TRBJ2-7; 7 nucleotides align to TRBD1. The CDR3 sequence is 15 residues long. V shed 3 bases and J 0 bases; nucleotides not matched to a gene: 5. The germline CDR1 and CDR2 sequences are LGHNA and YSLEER. The CDR3 spells CASSHDRALSYEQYF. The CDR3 DNA sequence: TGCGCCAGCAGCCACGACAGGGCCCTCTCCTACGAGCAGTACTTC.

This rearrangement joins TRBV6-5 to TRBJ1-2; no clear D. CDR3 length: 14 amino acids. V dropped 7 bases and J dropped 6 bases, with 18 bases sitting between them. CDR1 MNHEY and CDR2 SVGAGI come from the germline V gene. CDR3 nucleotides: TGTGCCAGCACTCACAAGGGCAACCTGCATGGCTACACCTTC. Protein: CASTHKGNLHGYTF.

The CDR3 region is CASSEDSEGQPQHF. The CDR3 DNA reads TGTGCCAGCAGTGAAGACAGTGAGGGGCAGCCCCAGCATTTT. The rearrangement joins TRBV6-1 to TRBJ1-5; TRBD1 might be the D (5 bases). The CDR3 sequence is 14 residues long. V was clipped by 1 base and J by 7 bases, with 11 bases between them. Per germline, CDR1 MNHNS and CDR2 SASEGT.

A single count supports this clone. The CDR3 reads CASSASGSYNEQFF. CDR3 in DNA: TGTGCCAGCAGTGCTAGCGGGTCCTACAATGAGCAGTTCTTC. This chain links TRBV2 with TRBJ2-1; TRBD2 matches at 8 bases. The germline V gene has CDR1 SNHLY and CDR2 FYNNEI. Unmatched junction bases numbered 0, after V lost 4 bases and J lost 1 base. The CDR3 extends over 14 amino acids.

The chain uses TRBV7-9 and TRBJ1-1; no firm D call. In germline, CDR1 is SEHNR, CDR2 FQNEAQ (reference sequence). This CDR3 contains 13 residues. The V end lost 2 bases, the J end lost 0 bases, and 4 bases lay between the germline ends. CDR3 coding DNA: TGTGCCAGCAGCTTACCCCTGAACACTGAAGCTTTCTTT. Protein: CASSLPLNTEAFF.

This rearrangement joins TRBV27 to TRBJ2-7; 11 nucleotides line up with TRBD1. Germline trimming cut 5 bases from V and 4 bases from J; bases unmatched to any gene: 7. CDR3 length: 15 residues. Germline CDR1 MNHEY, CDR2 SMNVEV (reference sequence). As DNA, the CDR3 is TGTGCCAGCAGTCTTCGGGGGACAGGGGGATACGAGCAGTACTTC. It translates to CASSLRGTGGYEQYF.

CDR3 coding DNA: TGTGCCAGCAGCCAACTCCGGGACAGCCCCTACGAGCAGTACTTC. Translation: CASSQLRDSPYEQYF. The rearrangement uses TRBV9 and TRBJ2-7; 7 bases line up with TRBD1. The germline V gene encodes CDR1 SGDLS and CDR2 YYNGEE. V lost 4 bases, J lost 2 bases, and 9 bases stayed unmatched. The CDR3 has 15 residues.

This chain uses TRBV25-1 with TRBJ2-7; D is unresolved. This CDR3 region has 16 residues. The germline V gene has CDR1 MGHDK and CDR2 SYGVNS. V lost 3 bases, J lost 4 bases, and 19 bases lay in between. Written as DNA, the CDR3 is TGTGCCAGCAGTGACCCAAACAGTGTCAAACCGTACGAGCAGTACTTC. Its protein product is CASSDPNSVKPYEQYF.

By sample fraction, this clone is large. The V call is TRBV4-1, the J call TRBJ2-1; D ambiguous. CDR1 MGHRA and CDR2 YSYEKL come from the germline V gene. The CDR3 contains 14 residues. The ends were cut back, 2 bases at V and 5 bases at J, with 10 bases in the middle. The CDR3 DNA reads as TGCGCCAGCAGCCAATCACTATCACACAATGAGCAGTTCTTC. It specifies CASSQSLSHNEQFF.

V and J are TRBV19 and TRBJ1-1, with D possibly TRBD1 on 5 matching bases. The V end lost 3 bases, the J end lost 8 bases, and 16 bases lay between the germline ends. This CDR3 comprises 14 residues. Germline V gives CDR1 LNHDA, CDR2 SQIVND (reference sequence). CDR3 in amino acids: CASSISVQGVEAFF. CDR3 nucleotide sequence: TGTGCCAGTAGTATTTCGGTGCAGGGAGTGGAAGCTTTCTTT.

The chain recombines TRBV5-4 with TRBJ2-4; D is ambiguous. There are 11 residues in the CDR3. Germline V CDR1 and CDR2: SGHNT, YYREEE (reference sequence). V lost 0 bases, J lost 7 bases, and 2 bases lay in between. CDR3 sequence: CASSLANIQYF. In DNA, the CDR3 is TGTGCCAGCAGCTTGGCTAACATTCAGTACTTC.

This clone appeared a single time. The CDR3 spells CASGVTGTGSFETQYF. DNA of the CDR3: TGTGCCAGCGGGGTCACCGGGACAGGGTCCTTTGAAACGCAGTATTTT. The chain links TRBV27 to TRBJ2-3; the match to TRBD1 covers 9 bases. The germline CDR1 and CDR2 sequences are MNHEY and SMNVEV (reference sequence). V lost 8 bases and J lost 9; bases outside the gene matches: 18. The CDR3 spans 16 residues.

In its sample, this clone was seen a few times. The chain combines TRBV6-6 with TRBJ2-7, with 7 bases lining up with TRBD1. This CDR3 has 16 residues. Trimming cost V 4 bases and J 0 bases; bases outside gene matches: 9. Germline assignment: CDR1 MNHNY and CDR2 SVGAGI (reference sequence). CDR3 sequence reads: CASSSGVGTDSYEQYF. In nucleotides, the CDR3 is TGTGCCAGCAGTTCCGGTGTCGGGACAGACTCCTACGAGCAGTACTTC.

The chain joins TRBV6-5 to TRBJ1-1; 10 bases are shared with TRBD1. V lost 2 bases to trimming and J lost 10 bases; unmatched junction nucleotides: 7. Germline V gene data show CDR1 as MNHEY and CDR2 as SVGAGI. The CDR3 sequence is 14 residues long. CDR3 protein: CASSYGTGVGGAFF. In nucleotides, the CDR3 is TGTGCCAGCAGTTACGGGACAGGGGTTGGTGGAGCTTTCTTT.

The DNA for the CDR3 is TGTGCCAGCAGTTTATTTTCGGGGGGACCGGAGACCCAGTACTTC. Translating gives CASSLFSGGPETQYF. The V call is TRBV27, the J call TRBJ2-5, with 7 bases identical to TRBD2. The CDR3 loop spans 15 amino acids. Germline assignment: CDR1 MNHEY and CDR2 SMNVEV (reference sequence). V was pared by 1 base and J by 5 bases, with 7 bases of the junction left unmatched.